The TCR beta chain described here comes from a study of T cell responses to AZD1222 COVID-19 vaccine. Study results and limitations: Across the whole spike, CD4 TCRs peaked at regions 160-218 and 743-854. Donors were mostly white British, more females; clonal diversity possibly underestimated.

The CDR3 loop spans 16 amino acids. CDR1 SNHLY and CDR2 FYNNEI come from the germline V gene. V lost 9 bases and J lost 12; bases outside the gene matches: 20. A note on this clone: Antigen unknown.

Some clones are missing from TCRdb's copy, which holds only in-frame ones; the method was immunoSEQ multiplex PCR. The sample has fewer than 200,000 clones, around nine tenths seen once. The clonotype originates from an adult who received the MenACWY meningococcal vaccine as a control. The chain combines TRBV2 with TRBJ2-1; 10 nucleotides agree with TRBD2. The specimen was peripheral blood, collected 28 days after the second dose of the MenACWY control vaccine. Here the CDR3 DNA reads TGTGCCAGTGGGGCATTTAGACTAGCGGGCGCACAAGGGCAGTTCTTC. Translating gives CASGAFRLAGAQGQFF. The full variable domain, in which reference TRBV2 and TRBJ2-1 provide the parts outside the CDR3, is EPEVTQTPSHQVTQMGQEVILRCVPISNHLYFYWYRQILGQKVEFLVSFYNNEISEKSEIFDDQFSVERPDGSNFTLKIRSTKLEDSAMYFCASGAFRLAGAQGQFFGPGTRLTVL.